Detailed here is one T cell receptor (beta chain). Per germline, CDR1 MNHNY and CDR2 SVGAGI (reference sequence). The CDR3 sequence is 12 residues long. J gave up 16 bases and V 7 bases, and 13 bases lay outside the gene matches. In the original workflow: Amplified reference gene primers provided the basis for estimating nucleated cell counts. The repertoire was sequenced with immunoSEQ multiplex PCR; TCRdb's copy has only in-frame clones and lacks some. The V and J calls and clone size come from that table; D and trimming were worked out from the DNA. The sample yields some 48,000 clones, about 79% seen once. These data belong to a study of blood T cell repertoires in COVID-19. As for the study in general: Material from acute and convalescent COVID-19 was sourced from the United States, Italy and Spain. The analysed material was cDNA or gDNA that came from T cells, B-cell-depleted T cells, or PBMCs.

The sample taken for sequencing was peripheral blood. The rearrangement links TRBV6-6 to TRBJ1-5, with TRBD1 matching 7 bases. The TCR originated in a human donor in a cohort sampled during active COVID-19. In nucleotides, the CDR3 is TGTGCCAGCAAACAAAGCGACAGGGAAGGACATTTT. Its protein is CASKQSDREGHF.